This TCR beta chain was captured by sequencing in a study of blood T cell repertoires in COVID-19. Across the whole study: Whether acute or convalescent, the COVID-19 samples came from the United States, Italy and Spain. In each case, the material was cDNA or gDNA derived from T cells, B-cell-depleted T cells, or PBMCs.

In the study's own analysis: The authors estimated nucleated cell counts from reference gene primer amplification. Assay: immunoSEQ multiplex PCR; the TCRdb copy retains only in-frame clones and omits some. The V and J calls and clone size were taken over from that table, and D and trimming were inferred from the DNA. The data contain 80,000 to 95,000 clones, about four fifths of them singletons. Sequenced sample: peripheral blood. The TCR comes from an elderly woman with active or convalescent COVID-19.

The CDR3: CASSSGGTENTGELFF. The CDR3 region has the DNA TGTGCCAGCTCATCGGGGGGGACAGAGAACACCGGGGAGCTGTTTTTT. V and J are TRBV18 and TRBJ2-2; D is possibly TRBD2 (8 bases). The V gene lost 5 bases and the J gene lost 1 base, with 14 bases spanning the gap. Germline CDR1 and CDR2: KGHSH and LQKENI. This CDR3 comprises 16 residues.